The next 21 T cell receptor beta chains were all read from a single sample in a study of read filtering for tumor transcriptome and immune sequencing. The library was built from around 0.4 ug RNA with molecular barcoded adaptors for alpha/delta and beta/gamma chains. TCRdb reanalysed the reads using MiXCR and keeps one entry per CDR3 protein. The data contain over 25,000 distinct CDR3 sequences, 13% to 15% of them seen just once; the ten biggest clones take up around 47%. Sequencing was carried out using a population of CD138-negative cells sorted from bone marrow. The receptors come from a donor older than 35 with multiple myeloma.

This clonotype showed up many times. V and J are TRBV5-1 and TRBJ2-3, with a tentative D call TRBD2 (6 bases). Germline V gene lookup returns CDR1 SGHRS and CDR2 YFSETQ. The CDR3 is 18 amino acids. Trimming removed 2 bases from V and 0 bases from J, with 19 bases in between. CDR3 coding DNA: TGCGCCAGCAGCTTATTTATAACCGGGACTTCTAGCACAGATACGCAGTATTTT. This codes for CASSLFITGTSSTDTQYF.

Worth noting for this clonotype: With a much larger clone just one base away, this may be a read error. Written as DNA, the CDR3 is TGCGCCAGCAGCCGGGATGGGGAAAGCGCAGATACGCAGTATTTT. Protein sequence: CASSRDGESADTQYF. V gene TRBV5-3 combines with J gene TRBJ2-3, with TRBD2 as a possible D gene (5 bases). TRBV5-3 is labeled an ORF, and its function is uncertain. The CDR3 contains 15 residues.

This clonotype was seen at least ten times. This chain connects TRBV10-1 to TRBJ2-1; D may match TRBD1 or TRBD2 (5 bases each). The CDR3 has 12 amino acids. V gave up 2 bases and J gave up 12 bases, with 11 bases separating them. Per germline, CDR1 WNHNN and CDR2 SYGVQD (reference sequence). CDR3 DNA sequence: TGCGCCAGCAGTGAGGGGGGTGCTACGCAGTTCTTC. Its translation: CASSEGGATQFF.

This clonotype was counted at least ten times. The CDR3 spells CASSPGPSYNEQFF. The DNA of the CDR3 is TGTGCCAGCAGCCCCGGGCCCTCCTACAATGAGCAGTTCTTC. V gene TRBV7-2 combines with J gene TRBJ2-1; no definite D call. The CDR3 length is 14 residues. The V end was cut by 5 bases, the J end by 0 bases, with 8 bases between. From germline, CDR1 is SGHTA and CDR2 FQGNSA.

This clonotype was counted at least ten times. The chain recombines TRBV2 with TRBJ2-3, with TRBD1 identical over 10 bases. The junction had 7 bases not matched to a gene; V was cut back by 5 bases and J by 2 bases. The germline gives CDR1 SNHLY, CDR2 FYNNEI. The CDR3 runs to 16 residues. The CDR3 is CASSIPGQGHTDTQYF. CDR3 nucleotides: TGTGCCAGCAGTATCCCGGGACAGGGGCACACAGATACGCAGTATTTT.

This clonotype was detected many times. The chain uses TRBV7-9 and TRBJ1-1, with TRBD1 matching 7 bases. The trim removed 2 bases at V and 5 bases at J, leaving 8 bases unmatched. The germline gives CDR1 SEHNR, CDR2 FQNEAQ (reference sequence). The CDR3 loop spans 15 amino acids. The CDR3 DNA reads TGTGCCAGCAGCTTAAAGAGACAGGGCGGAACTGAAGCTTTCTTT. Its protein product is CASSLKRQGGTEAFF. Full variable domain (missing parts from reference TRBV7-9 and TRBJ1-1): DTGVSQNPRHKITKRGQNVTFRCDPISEHNRLYWYRQTLGQGPEFLTYFQNEAQLEKSRLLSDRFSAERPKGSFSTLEIQRTEQGDSAMYLCASSLKRQGGTEAFFGQGTRLTVV.

Remarks on this clonotype: A much bigger clone sits one base away, suggesting this may be a read error. The genes are TRBV2 and TRBJ2-2; D tentatively reads TRBD1 or TRBD2 (6 bases each). The CDR3 is 15 residues long. Germline lookup yields CDR1 SNHLY and CDR2 FYNNEI. DNA of the CDR3: TGTGCCAGCAGCCCACAAGGGGGTGTCACCGGGGGGCTGTTTTTT. This sequence encodes CASSPQGGVTGGLFF. The full variable domain, with the rest looked up from reference TRBV2 and TRBJ2-2, is EPEVTQTPSHQVTQMGQEVILRCVPISNHLYFYWYRQILGQKVEFLVSFYNNEISEKSEIFDDQFSVERPDGSNFTLKIRSTKLEDSAMYFCASSPQGGVTGGLFFGEGSRLTVL.

This clonotype occurred many times. The chain uses TRBV30 and TRBJ2-3; 7 nucleotides align to TRBD2. The J segment lost 3 bases and the V segment lost 2 bases, leaving 20 bases of the junction unmatched. The CDR3 has 19 residues. Germline values: CDR1 GTSNPN, CDR2 SVGIG (reference sequence). The CDR3 protein is CAWSYRLAGRFSLTDTQYF. CDR3 in DNA: TGTGCCTGGAGTTATAGGCTTGCCGGGAGGTTCTCGTTGACAGATACGCAGTATTTT.

This clonotype appeared many times. The chain joins TRBV5-1 to TRBJ1-5; D possibly corresponds to TRBD1 (5 bases). This CDR3 has 13 residues. CDR1 and CDR2 (germline): SGHRS, YFSETQ. V lost 2 bases to trimming and J lost 6 bases, with 9 bases between them. CDR3 in amino acids: CASSLGGAQPQHF. The CDR3 bases are TGCGCCAGCAGCTTAGGAGGGGCTCAGCCCCAGCATTTT.

This clonotype was picked up many times. The V call is TRBV10-3, the J call TRBJ2-3; maybe TRBD2 (6 bases). The CDR3 runs to 15 residues. Trimming pared 2 bases from V and 4 bases from J, leaving 13 bases between. Germline V gives CDR1 ENHRY, CDR2 SYGVKD. CDR3 protein: CAISEGREFADTQYF. For the CDR3, the DNA is TGTGCCATCAGTGAGGGTCGGGAGTTTGCAGATACGCAGTATTTT.

In its sample, this clonotype was seen a few times. A much larger clone differs by one base, so this may be a read error. The J gene is TRBJ2-4, the V gene TRBV6-2 or TRBV6-3, with a weak D call TRBD1 (8 bases). The CDR3 extends over 15 amino acids. Per the germline V gene, CDR1 is MNHEY and CDR2 is SVGEGT. This chain's CDR3 is CASSYRTGTKSIQYF. In nucleotides, the CDR3 is TGTGCCAGCAGTTACCGGACAGGGACTAAAAGCATTCAGTACTTC.

This clonotype has a handful of counts. A read error is possible here, since a much larger clone lies one base away. V is TRBV19 and J is TRBJ2-4; D call uncertain. CDR3 length: 14 amino acids. V was cut by 9 bases and J by 0 bases, with 12 bases left in between. CDR1 is LNHDA and CDR2 is SQIVND in the germline V gene (reference sequence). The CDR3 sequence is CARIEPGAKNIQYF. The CDR3 bases are TGTGCCAGGATTGAACCCGGAGCCAAAAACATTCAGTACTTC. Drawing the rest from reference TRBV19 and TRBJ2-4, the complete variable domain is DGGITQSPKYLFRKEGQNVTLSCEQNLNHDAMYWYRQDPGQGLRLIYYSQIVNDFQKGDIAEGYSVSREKKESFPLTVTSAQKNPTAFYLCARIEPGAKNIQYFGAGTRLSVL.

This rearrangement joins TRBV7-6 to TRBJ2-7; D remains unclear. V lost 3 bases, J lost 5 bases, and 14 bases lay in between. Germline V lookup: CDR1 SGHVS, CDR2 FNYEAQ. The CDR3 covers 14 residues. The CDR3 DNA is TGTGCCAGCAGCTTTAGTTTTGGTGCCCACGAGCAGTACTTC. Its protein product is CASSFSFGAHEQYF.

This clonotype has at least ten counts. The chain employs TRBV20-1 and TRBJ2-2; the D gene is possibly TRBD2 (6 bases). V dropped 3 bases and J dropped 6 bases, with 14 bases sitting between them. Per germline, CDR1 DFQATT and CDR2 SNEGSKA (reference sequence). There are 14 residues in the CDR3. CDR3 in amino acids: CSASRAGTAGELFF. In DNA form, the CDR3 reads TGCAGTGCTAGTAGGGCGGGAACTGCCGGGGAGCTGTTTTTT.

In its sample, this clonotype was seen many times. The chain links TRBV5-5 to TRBJ2-4, with TRBD1 identical over 8 bases. This CDR3 region has 15 residues. Unmatched junction bases numbered 7, after V lost 3 bases and J lost 5 bases. CDR1 is SGHKS and CDR2 is YYEKEE in the germline V gene (reference sequence). The CDR3 nucleotides are TGTGCCAGCAGCTCGACAGGGGCGCAACAAAACATTCAGTACTTC. It encodes CASSSTGAQQNIQYF.

Comment on this clonotype: A read error likely explains this, since a far larger clone differs by one base. This sequence joins TRBV7-2 and TRBJ2-1; 8 bases agree with TRBD2. The CDR3 length is 14 residues. Germline V gene data show CDR1 as SGHTA and CDR2 as FQGNSA. The CDR3 region has the DNA TGTGTCAGCAGCTTAGGACTAGCATTCGATGAGCAGTTCTTC. Translation: CVSSLGLAFDEQFF.

The sample holds many counts of this clonotype. This CDR3 is CASSLEGQGAGTEAFF. The CDR3 region has the DNA TGTGCCAGCAGCTTGGAGGGACAGGGGGCCGGCACTGAAGCTTTCTTT. The chain employs TRBV5-4 and TRBJ1-1; 12 bases are a match to TRBD1. CDR1 is SGHNT, CDR2 YYREEE, per germline (reference sequence). Trimming at V came to 0 bases and at J to 4 bases, leaving 4 bases not matched to a gene. This CDR3 has 16 amino acids.

In its sample, this clonotype was seen many times. The V call is TRBV29-1, the J call TRBJ2-3; TRBD2 matches 11 bases. Germline CDR1 is SQVTM and CDR2 is ANQGSEA. CDR3 length equals 13 residues. Trimming took 7 bases from V and 4 from J; bases not matched to a gene: 4. The CDR3 DNA reads as TGCAGCGAGCTTAGCGGGAGGGCAGATACGCAGTATTTT. Translation: CSELSGRADTQYF.

Concerning this clonotype itself: A much larger clone differs from this one at a single base, so this may be a read error. V usage is TRBV27 and J usage is TRBJ1-5; no clear D. This CDR3 has 15 amino acids. CDR1 MNHEY and CDR2 SMNVEV come from the germline V gene (reference sequence). The CDR3 loop is CAGSTFVGSNQPQHF. The CDR3 coding sequence is TGTGCCGGCAGTACCTTCGTGGGTAGCAATCAGCCCCAGCATTTT.

This clonotype was seen at least ten times. J is TRBJ2-5 and V is TRBV20-1, with D possibly TRBD2 on 6 matching bases. Trimming cost V 5 bases and J 4 bases, with 14 bases left between them. The CDR3 is 13 residues long. Germline assignment: CDR1 DFQATT and CDR2 SNEGSKA (reference sequence). The CDR3 spells CSAPPTRRETQYF. The CDR3 bases are TGCAGTGCTCCGCCGACTAGACGAGAGACCCAGTACTTC.

This clonotype was seen ten or more times. The V and J genes are TRBV5-1 and TRBJ2-7; 7 bases map to TRBD1. With V trimmed by 1 base and J by 2 bases, 3 bases remained unmatched. The CDR3 loop spans 14 amino acids. CDR1 is SGHRS, CDR2 YFSETQ, per germline. CDR3 in amino acids: CASSLTGDAYEQYF. Written as DNA, the CDR3 is TGCGCCAGCAGCTTGACAGGGGATGCCTACGAGCAGTACTTC.